The 17 T cell receptor beta chains below come from one sample, sequenced in a study of T cells in Graves' hyperthyroidism and ophthalmopathy. Researchers amplified the TCR beta CDR3 regions from RNA transcripts. The study used the HTBI primer set for a first-round RT-PCR of the TCR CDR3. TCRdb processed the multiplex PCR reads anew with MiXCR; each CDR3 protein has one entry. The sample has approximately 640,000 distinct CDR3 sequences; 15% to 20% are singletons. Sample: blood. The receptors shown here come from a man aged 50 or older with Graves' hyperthyroidism.

This clonotype appeared a few times. V usage is TRBV30 and J usage is TRBJ2-1; D may correspond to TRBD1 or TRBD2 (5 bases each). V lost 0 bases to trimming and J lost 8 bases, with 17 bases between them. The CDR3 runs 15 residues. CDR1 and CDR2 from the germline V gene are GTSNPN and SVGIG (reference sequence). This chain's CDR3 is CAWSVLPVLGDEQFF. CDR3 sequence (DNA): TGTGCCTGGAGTGTACTCCCGGTCCTGGGGGATGAGCAGTTCTTC.

This clonotype has at least ten counts. The chain couples TRBV27 to TRBJ1-2; the match to TRBD1 covers 7 bases. V gave up 6 bases and J gave up 8 bases; unmatched junction bases: 18. CDR3 length: 16 residues. Germline V CDR1 and CDR2: MNHEY, SMNVEV (reference sequence). The CDR3 bases are TGTGCCAGCAGCCCACTACCCGGGAAAGGGGGCGGAGGCTACACCTTC. Protein product: CASSPLPGKGGGGYTF.

In this sample, this clonotype turned up many times. The chain joins TRBV9 to TRBJ2-5; a weak D match, TRBD1 (6 bases). The CDR3 contains 14 residues. The germline V gene encodes CDR1 SGDLS and CDR2 YYNGEE. Trimming removed 0 bases at V and 3 bases at J, with 9 bases between. As DNA, the CDR3 is TGTGCCAGCAGCGTAGAGGGACACGAAGAGACCCAGTACTTC. Amino acid sequence: CASSVEGHEETQYF.

DNA for the CDR3: TGTGCCAGCAGTTTGGGGACAGGGATCGCCGGGGAGCTGTTTTTT. Its protein product is CASSLGTGIAGELFF. This rearrangement joins TRBV28 to TRBJ2-2; 9 bases line up with TRBD1. The CDR3 contains 15 residues. After removal of 3 bases from V and 6 bases from J, the junction contained 5 bases not matched to a gene. Germline V gene data show CDR1 as MDHEN and CDR2 as SYDVKM. The whole variable domain, remainder taken from reference TRBV28 and TRBJ2-2, is DVKVTQSSRYLVKRTGEKVFLECVQDMDHENMFWYRQDPGLGLRLIYFSYDVKMKEKGDIPEGYSVSREKKERFSLILESASTNQTSMYLCASSLGTGIAGELFFGEGSRLTVL.

Points on this clonotype: A read error may be the cause here, since a much bigger clone is one base away. V usage is TRBV6-1 and J usage is TRBJ1-1; 7 positions agree with TRBD1. The CDR3 runs 13 residues. The germline V gene has CDR1 MNHNS and CDR2 SASEGT. V was clipped by 4 bases and J by 8 bases; unmatched bases: 7. The CDR3, as DNA: TGTGCCAGCAGTGGGCTGGGACAGCCAGAAGCTTTCTTT. It specifies CASSGLGQPEAFF.

The CDR3 loop is CASSSGQVGAFF. The CDR3 DNA is TGCGCCAGCAGTTCGGGACAGGTTGGAGCTTTCTTT. V gene TRBV5-1 combines with J gene TRBJ1-1, with 8 bases lining up with TRBD1. Trimming cost V 5 bases and J 10 bases; bases outside gene matches: 7. This CDR3 spans 12 amino acids. Germline values: CDR1 SGHRS, CDR2 YFSETQ.

CDR3 protein: CASSISPTSVHEQFF. As DNA, the CDR3 is TGTGCCAGCAGTATCTCCCCCACTAGCGTGCATGAGCAGTTCTTC. The chain joins TRBV27 to TRBJ2-1; 7 nucleotides agree with TRBD2. Germline V CDR1 and CDR2: MNHEY, SMNVEV (reference sequence). The CDR3 sequence is 15 residues long. The V gene end was trimmed by 5 bases and the J gene end by 8 bases; junction bases not matched to a gene: 12.

This clonotype occurred many times. The genes are TRBV5-5 and TRBJ2-3, with TRBD2 identical over 7 bases. Germline values: CDR1 SGHKS, CDR2 YYEKEE (reference sequence). The CDR3 contains 16 residues. Unmatched junction bases numbered 10, after V lost 4 bases and J lost 2 bases. As DNA, the CDR3 is TGTGCCAGCAGCCAAGTACTAGCGCAGAACACAGATACGCAGTATTTT. It is translated as CASSQVLAQNTDTQYF.

The V gene is TRBV28, the J gene TRBJ1-1, with D unresolved. V was cut by 2 bases and J by 0 bases, with 10 bases left in between. Germline V CDR1 and CDR2: MDHEN, SYDVKM. The CDR3 length is 15 residues. The CDR3 reads CASSLSYPMNTEAFF. As DNA, the CDR3 is TGTGCCAGCAGTTTAAGCTATCCTATGAACACTGAAGCTTTCTTT.

This clonotype was detected a few times. V is TRBV29-1 and J is TRBJ2-3; 13 nucleotides align to TRBD2. The germline V gene encodes CDR1 SQVTM and CDR2 ANQGSEA. The CDR3 has 17 amino acids. V shed 1 base, J shed 4 bases, and the junction held 8 bases outside the gene matches. This CDR3 is CSVEGGTLAGGPDTQYF. CDR3 coding DNA: TGCAGCGTTGAAGGGGGTACACTAGCGGGAGGGCCAGATACGCAGTATTTT.

As concerns this clonotype: An end of the junction does not agree with germline; a read error may underlie this. The chain links TRBV28 to TRBJ2-1; D may match TRBD1 or TRBD2 (5 bases each). The V gene's germline CDR1 is MDHEN and CDR2 SYDVKM. CDR3 length: 11 residues. CDR3 protein: CASSLWGTPLF. In DNA, the CDR3 is TGTGCCAGCAGTTTGTGGGGGACCCCCCTCTTC.

There are a few counts of this clonotype. The genes are TRBV25-1 and TRBJ1-2; D is possibly TRBD1 (6 bases). The CDR3 loop spans 15 amino acids. The ends were cut back, 4 bases at V and 4 bases at J, with 16 bases in the middle. Germline CDR1 is MGHDK and CDR2 is SYGVNS. In DNA, the CDR3 is TGTGCCAGCAGTGGTCCCCGGACAGCGCCCTATGGCTACACCTTC. This codes for CASSGPRTAPYGYTF.

A word on this clonotype: A much larger clone differs by one base, so this may be a read error. The V gene is TRBV28, the J gene TRBJ2-7; D remains unclear. The V end was cut by 2 bases, the J end by 5 bases, with 7 bases between. Looked up from germline, CDR1 is MDHEN and CDR2 is SYDVKM. The CDR3 covers 12 residues. The CDR3 DNA reads as TGTGCCAGCAGTTTAATCGAGGACGAGCAGTACTTC. Amino acid sequence: CASSLIEDEQYF.

The table lists this clonotype with many counts. J is TRBJ2-2 and V is TRBV10-1, with 7 bases matching TRBD2. The CDR3 totals 16 residues. The V gene end was trimmed by 2 bases and the J gene end by 4 bases; junction bases not matched to a gene: 7. Germline-derived CDR1 and CDR2 are WNHNN and SYGVQD (reference sequence). The CDR3 here is CASSEDLRETTGELFF. In DNA, the CDR3 is TGCGCCAGCAGTGAGGACTTGCGGGAGACCACCGGGGAGCTGTTTTTT.

This sequence joins TRBV5-5 and TRBJ1-4, with unresolved D. V was trimmed by 4 bases and J by 8 bases, leaving 15 bases between them. Germline CDR1 and CDR2: SGHKS and YYEKEE (reference sequence). The CDR3 has 14 residues. This CDR3 is CASSPTVEWEKLFF. The CDR3 coding sequence is TGTGCCAGCAGCCCGACCGTGGAGTGGGAAAAACTGTTTTTT.

This clonotype has ten or more counts. The CDR3 DNA follows: TGTGCCAGCAGTGAAGCAGGGGACAGGTTCTCCTACGAGCAGTACTTC. Protein sequence: CASSEAGDRFSYEQYF. The chain recombines TRBV2 with TRBJ2-7; 8 bases are a match to TRBD1. The CDR3 is 16 amino acids. The germline gives CDR1 SNHLY, CDR2 FYNNEI. With 0 bases clipped from V and 0 bases from J, the junction kept 4 bases outside the gene matches.

The V gene is TRBV19, the J gene TRBJ2-3; 8 positions agree with TRBD1. Germline lookup yields CDR1 LNHDA and CDR2 SQIVND (reference sequence). This CDR3 has 17 residues. After removal of 4 bases from V and 0 bases from J, the junction contained 9 bases not matched to a gene. CDR3 coding DNA: TGTGCCAGTAGTAAGAGACCGGGACAGGTTAGCACAGATACGCAGTATTTT. Translating gives CASSKRPGQVSTDTQYF.